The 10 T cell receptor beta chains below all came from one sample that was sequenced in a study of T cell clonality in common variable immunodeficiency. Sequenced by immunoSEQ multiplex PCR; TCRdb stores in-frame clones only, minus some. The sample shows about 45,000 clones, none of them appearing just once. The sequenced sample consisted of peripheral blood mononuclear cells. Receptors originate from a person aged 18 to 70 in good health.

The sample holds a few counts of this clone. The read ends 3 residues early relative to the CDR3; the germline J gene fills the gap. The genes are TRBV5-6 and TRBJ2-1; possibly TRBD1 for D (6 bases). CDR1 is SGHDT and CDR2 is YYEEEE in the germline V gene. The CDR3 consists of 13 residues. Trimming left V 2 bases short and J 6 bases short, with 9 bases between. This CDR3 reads CASSFGQPNEQFF. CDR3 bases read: TGTGCCAGCAGCTTCGGACAGCCCAATGAG.

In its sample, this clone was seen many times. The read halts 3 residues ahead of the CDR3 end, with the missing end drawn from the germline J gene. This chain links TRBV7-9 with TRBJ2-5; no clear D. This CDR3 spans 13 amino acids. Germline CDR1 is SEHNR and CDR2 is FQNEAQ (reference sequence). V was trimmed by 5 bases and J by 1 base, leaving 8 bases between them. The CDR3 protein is CASSPNSQETQYF. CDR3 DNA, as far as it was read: TGTGCCAGCAGCCCCAACAGCCAAGAGACC.

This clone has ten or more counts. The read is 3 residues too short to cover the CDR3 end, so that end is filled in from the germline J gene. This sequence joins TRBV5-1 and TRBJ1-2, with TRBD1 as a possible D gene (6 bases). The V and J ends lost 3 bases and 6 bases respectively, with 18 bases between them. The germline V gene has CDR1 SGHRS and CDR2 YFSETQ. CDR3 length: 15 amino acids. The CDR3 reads CASSSAGTTMHGYTF. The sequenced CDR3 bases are TGCGCCAGCAGCTCAGCCGGGACAACTATGCATGGC.

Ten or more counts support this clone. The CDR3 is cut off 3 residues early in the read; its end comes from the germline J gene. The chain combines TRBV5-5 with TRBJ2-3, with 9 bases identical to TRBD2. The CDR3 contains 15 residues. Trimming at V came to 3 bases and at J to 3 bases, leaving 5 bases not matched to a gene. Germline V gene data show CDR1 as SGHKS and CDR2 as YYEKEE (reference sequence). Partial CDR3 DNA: TGTGCCAGCAGCTGGCGGGGGGGCTCGACAGATACG. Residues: CASSWRGGSTDT. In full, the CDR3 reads CASSWRGGSTDTQYF.

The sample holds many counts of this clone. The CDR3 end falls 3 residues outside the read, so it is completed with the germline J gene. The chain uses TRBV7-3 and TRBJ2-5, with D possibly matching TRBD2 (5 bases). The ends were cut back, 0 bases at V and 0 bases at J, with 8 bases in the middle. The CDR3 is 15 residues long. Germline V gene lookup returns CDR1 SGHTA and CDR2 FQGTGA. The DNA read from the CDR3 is TGTGCCAGCAGCTTAACGCGAGGGCACCAAGAGACC. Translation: CASSLTRGHQET. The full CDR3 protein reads CASSLTRGHQETQYF.

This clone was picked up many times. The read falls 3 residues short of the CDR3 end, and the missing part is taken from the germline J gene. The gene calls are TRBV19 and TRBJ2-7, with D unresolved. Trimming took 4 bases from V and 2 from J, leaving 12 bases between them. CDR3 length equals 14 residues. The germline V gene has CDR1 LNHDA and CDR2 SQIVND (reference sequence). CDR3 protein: CASSTSTVTYEQYF. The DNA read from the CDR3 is TGTGCCAGTAGTACGTCCACAGTAACCTACGAG.

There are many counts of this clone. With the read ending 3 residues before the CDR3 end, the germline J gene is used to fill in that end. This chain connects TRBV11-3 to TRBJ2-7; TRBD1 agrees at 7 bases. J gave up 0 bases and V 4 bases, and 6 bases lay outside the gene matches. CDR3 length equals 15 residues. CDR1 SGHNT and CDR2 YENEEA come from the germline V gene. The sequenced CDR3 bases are TGTGCCAGCAGCTCAGGACAGGTGAGCTCCTACGAG. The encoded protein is CASSSGQVSSYE. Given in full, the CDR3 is CASSSGQVSSYEQYF.

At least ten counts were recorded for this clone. CDR3 sequence reads: CASSRPQGGHTEAFF. The CDR3 DNA, read in part, is TGCGCCAGCAGCCGACCACAGGGGGGGCACACTGAA. The chain has TRBV4-1 and TRBJ1-1; 8 bases are a match to TRBD1. The CDR3 extends 3 residues past the end of the read, so its final part is completed from the germline J gene. The CDR3 is made up of 15 amino acids. Germline V gives CDR1 MGHRA, CDR2 YSYEKL. The V segment lost 4 bases and the J segment 3 bases; nucleotides outside the gene matches: 7.

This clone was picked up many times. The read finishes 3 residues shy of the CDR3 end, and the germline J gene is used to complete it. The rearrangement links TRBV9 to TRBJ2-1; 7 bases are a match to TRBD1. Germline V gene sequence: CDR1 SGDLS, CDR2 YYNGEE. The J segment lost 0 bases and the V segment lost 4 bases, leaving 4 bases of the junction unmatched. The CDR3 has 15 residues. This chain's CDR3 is CASSLRDSSYNEQFF. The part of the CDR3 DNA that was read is TGTGCCAGCAGCCTCCGGGACAGCTCCTACAATGAG.

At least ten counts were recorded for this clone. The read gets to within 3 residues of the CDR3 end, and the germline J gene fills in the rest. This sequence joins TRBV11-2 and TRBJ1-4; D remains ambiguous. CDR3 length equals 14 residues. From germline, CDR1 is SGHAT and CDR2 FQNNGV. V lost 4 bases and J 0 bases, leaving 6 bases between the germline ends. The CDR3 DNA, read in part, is TGTGCCAGCAGCTATCTAGCAACTAATGAAAAA. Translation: CASSYLATNEK. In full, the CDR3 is CASSYLATNEKLFF.